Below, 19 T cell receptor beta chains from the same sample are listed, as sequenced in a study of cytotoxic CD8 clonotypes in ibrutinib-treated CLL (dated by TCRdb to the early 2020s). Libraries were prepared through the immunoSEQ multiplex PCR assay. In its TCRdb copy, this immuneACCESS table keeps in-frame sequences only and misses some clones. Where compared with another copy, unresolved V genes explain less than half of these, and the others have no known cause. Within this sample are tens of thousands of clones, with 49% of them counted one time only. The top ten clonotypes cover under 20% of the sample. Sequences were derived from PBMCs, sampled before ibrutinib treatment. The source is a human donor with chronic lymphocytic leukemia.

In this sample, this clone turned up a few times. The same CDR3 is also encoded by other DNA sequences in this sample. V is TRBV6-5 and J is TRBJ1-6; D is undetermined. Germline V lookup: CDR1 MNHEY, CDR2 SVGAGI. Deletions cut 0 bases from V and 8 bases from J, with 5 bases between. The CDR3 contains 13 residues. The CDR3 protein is CASSYSRDSPLHF. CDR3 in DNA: TGTGCCAGCAGTTACTCGCGGGATTCACCCCTCCACTTT.

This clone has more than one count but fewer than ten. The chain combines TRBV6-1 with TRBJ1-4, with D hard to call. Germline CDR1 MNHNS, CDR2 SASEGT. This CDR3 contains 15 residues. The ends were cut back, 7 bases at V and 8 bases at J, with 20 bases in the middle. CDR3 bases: TGTGCCAGCACCGCTAGCCAGGTCGATCGGGAAAAACTGTTTTTT. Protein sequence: CASTASQVDREKLFF.

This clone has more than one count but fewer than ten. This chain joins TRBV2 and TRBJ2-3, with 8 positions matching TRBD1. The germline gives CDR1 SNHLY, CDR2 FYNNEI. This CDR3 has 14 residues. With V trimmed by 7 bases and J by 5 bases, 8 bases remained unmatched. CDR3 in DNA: TGTGCCAGCAAACGGACAGGGTCGGGAGATACGCAGTATTTT. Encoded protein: CASKRTGSGDTQYF. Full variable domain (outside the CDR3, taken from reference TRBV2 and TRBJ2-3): EPEVTQTPSHQVTQMGQEVILRCVPISNHLYFYWYRQILGQKVEFLVSFYNNEISEKSEIFDDQFSVERPDGSNFTLKIRSTKLEDSAMYFCASKRTGSGDTQYFGPGTRLTVL.

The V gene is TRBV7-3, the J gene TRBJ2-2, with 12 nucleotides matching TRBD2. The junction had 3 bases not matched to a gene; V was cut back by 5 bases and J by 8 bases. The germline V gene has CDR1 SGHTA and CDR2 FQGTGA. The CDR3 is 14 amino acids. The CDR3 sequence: CASSPGTSGGELFF. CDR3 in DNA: TGTGCCAGCAGCCCCGGGACTAGCGGGGGGGAGCTGTTTTTT.

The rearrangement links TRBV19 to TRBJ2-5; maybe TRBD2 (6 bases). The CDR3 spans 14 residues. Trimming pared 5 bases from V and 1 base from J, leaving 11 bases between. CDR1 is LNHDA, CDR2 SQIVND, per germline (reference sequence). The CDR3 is CASSLEGFQETQYF. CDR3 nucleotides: TGTGCCAGTAGTTTGGAGGGATTCCAAGAGACCCAGTACTTC.

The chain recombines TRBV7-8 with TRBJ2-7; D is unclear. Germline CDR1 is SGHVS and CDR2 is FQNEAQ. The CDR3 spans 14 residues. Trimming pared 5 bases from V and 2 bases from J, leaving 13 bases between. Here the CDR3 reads CASSLYLGTYEQYF. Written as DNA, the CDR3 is TGTGCCAGCAGCCTATACCTGGGGACCTACGAGCAGTACTTC.

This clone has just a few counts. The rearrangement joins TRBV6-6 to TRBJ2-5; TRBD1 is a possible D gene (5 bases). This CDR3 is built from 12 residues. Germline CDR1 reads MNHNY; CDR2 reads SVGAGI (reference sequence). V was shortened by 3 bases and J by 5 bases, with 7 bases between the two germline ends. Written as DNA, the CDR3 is TGTGCCAGCAGTTATAAGGGGGAGACCCAGTACTTC. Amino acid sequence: CASSYKGETQYF.

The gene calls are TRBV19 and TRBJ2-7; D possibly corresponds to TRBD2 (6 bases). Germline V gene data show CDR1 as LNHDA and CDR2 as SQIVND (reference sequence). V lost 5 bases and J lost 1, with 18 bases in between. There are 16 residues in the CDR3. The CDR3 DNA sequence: TGTGCCAGTAGTCTTCACTCCGGGACTGGATCCTACGAGCAGTACTTC. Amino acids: CASSLHSGTGSYEQYF. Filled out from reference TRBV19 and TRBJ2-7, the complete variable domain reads DGGITQSPKYLFRKEGQNVTLSCEQNLNHDAMYWYRQDPGQGLRLIYYSQIVNDFQKGDIAEGYSVSREKKESFPLTVTSAQKNPTAFYLCASSLHSGTGSYEQYFGPGTRLTVT.

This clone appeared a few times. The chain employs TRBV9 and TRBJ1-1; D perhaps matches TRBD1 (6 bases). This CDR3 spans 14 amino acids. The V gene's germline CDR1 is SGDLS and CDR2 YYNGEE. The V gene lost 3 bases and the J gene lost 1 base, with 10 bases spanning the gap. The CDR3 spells CASSAGTRNTEAFF. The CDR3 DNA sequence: TGTGCCAGCAGCGCCGGGACAAGGAACACTGAAGCTTTCTTT.

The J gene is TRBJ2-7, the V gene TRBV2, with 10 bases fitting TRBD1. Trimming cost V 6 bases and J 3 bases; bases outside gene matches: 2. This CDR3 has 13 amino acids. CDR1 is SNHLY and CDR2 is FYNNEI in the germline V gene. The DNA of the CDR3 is TGTGCCAGCAGCGGGACAGGGGACTACGAGCAGTACTTC. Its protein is CASSGTGDYEQYF.

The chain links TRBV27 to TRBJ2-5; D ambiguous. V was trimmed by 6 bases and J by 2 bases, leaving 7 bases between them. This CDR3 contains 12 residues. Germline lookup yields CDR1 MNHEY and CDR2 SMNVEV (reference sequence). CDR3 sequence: CASSWGQETQYF. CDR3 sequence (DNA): TGTGCCAGCAGCTGGGGACAAGAGACCCAGTACTTC.

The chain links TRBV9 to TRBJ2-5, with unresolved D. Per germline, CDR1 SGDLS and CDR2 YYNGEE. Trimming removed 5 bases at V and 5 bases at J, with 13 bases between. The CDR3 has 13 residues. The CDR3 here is CASRYPFGETQYF. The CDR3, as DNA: TGTGCCAGCAGATACCCCTTTGGGGAGACCCAGTACTTC. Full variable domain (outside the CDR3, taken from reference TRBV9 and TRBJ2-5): DSGVTQTPKHLITATGQRVTLRCSPRSGDLSVYWYQQSLDQGLQFLIQYYNGEERAKGNILERFSAQQFPDLHSELNLSSLELGDSALYFCASRYPFGETQYFGPGTRLLVL.

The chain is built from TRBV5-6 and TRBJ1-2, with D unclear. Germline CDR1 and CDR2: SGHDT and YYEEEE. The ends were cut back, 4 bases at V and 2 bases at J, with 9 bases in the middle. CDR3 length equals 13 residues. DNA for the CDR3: TGTGCCAGCAGCAAAATTGAAAACTATGGCTACACCTTC. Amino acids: CASSKIENYGYTF.

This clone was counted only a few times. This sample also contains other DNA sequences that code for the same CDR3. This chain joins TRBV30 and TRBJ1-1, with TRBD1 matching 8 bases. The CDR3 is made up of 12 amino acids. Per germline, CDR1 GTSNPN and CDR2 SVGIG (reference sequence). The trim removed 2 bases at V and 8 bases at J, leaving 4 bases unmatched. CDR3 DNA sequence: TGTGCCTGGAGTAAACAGGGGGGGGAAGCTTTCTTT. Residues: CAWSKQGGEAFF.

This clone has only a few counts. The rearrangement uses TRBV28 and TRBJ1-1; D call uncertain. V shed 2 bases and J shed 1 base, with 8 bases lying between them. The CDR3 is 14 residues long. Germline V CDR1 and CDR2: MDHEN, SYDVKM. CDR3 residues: CASSLLGPNTEAFF. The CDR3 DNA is TGTGCCAGCAGTTTACTTGGACCGAACACTGAAGCTTTCTTT. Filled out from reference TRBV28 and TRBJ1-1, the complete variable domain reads DVKVTQSSRYLVKRTGEKVFLECVQDMDHENMFWYRQDPGLGLRLIYFSYDVKMKEKGDIPEGYSVSREKKERFSLILESASTNQTSMYLCASSLLGPNTEAFFGQGTRLTVV.

CDR3 in DNA: TGCGCCAGCAGCCAAGTGCCGACGGACAGTGATAACTATGGCTACACCTTC. Encoded protein: CASSQVPTDSDNYGYTF. This sequence joins TRBV4-1 and TRBJ1-2; weak D call: TRBD1 (6 bases). The CDR3 has 17 amino acids. Germline values: CDR1 MGHRA, CDR2 YSYEKL. Deletions cut 1 base from V and 1 base from J, with 16 bases between.

The CDR3 loop is CASSLAEILSGYTF. The CDR3 DNA reads TGTGCCAGCAGCTTGGCCGAAATTCTAAGTGGCTACACCTTC. The rearrangement joins TRBV5-4 to TRBJ1-2; D is undetermined. The CDR3 is 14 residues long. From germline, CDR1 is SGHNT and CDR2 YYREEE (reference sequence). Trimming took off 0 bases at V and 7 bases at J, with 13 bases between the two ends. Full variable domain (missing parts from reference TRBV5-4 and TRBJ1-2): ETGVTQSPTHLIKTRGQQVTLRCSSQSGHNTVSWYQQALGQGPQFIFQYYREEENGRGNFPPRFSGLQFPNYSSELNVNALELDDSALYLCASSLAEILSGYTFGSGTRLTVV.

The CDR3 DNA sequence: TGTGCCAGCAGTTACCTGGAGACCCAGTACTTC. Protein product: CASSYLETQYF. This chain connects TRBV6-5 to TRBJ2-5; no clear D gene. The CDR3 has 11 residues. Germline loops: CDR1 MNHEY, CDR2 SVGAGI. Trimming removed 2 bases from V and 5 bases from J, with 3 bases in between.

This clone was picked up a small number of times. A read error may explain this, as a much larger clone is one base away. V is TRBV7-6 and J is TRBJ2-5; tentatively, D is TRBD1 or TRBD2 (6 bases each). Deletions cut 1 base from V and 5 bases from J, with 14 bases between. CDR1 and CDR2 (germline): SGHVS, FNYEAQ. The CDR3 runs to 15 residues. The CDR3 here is CASSLEPGAGETQYF. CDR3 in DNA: TGTGCCAGCAGCTTAGAACCGGGGGCGGGGGAGACCCAGTACTTC. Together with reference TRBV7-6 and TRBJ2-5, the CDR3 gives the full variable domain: GAGVSQSPRYKVTKRGQDVALRCDPISGHVSLYWYRQALGQGPEFLTYFNYEAQQDKSGLPNDRFSAERPEGSISTLTIQRTEQRDSAMYRCASSLEPGAGETQYFGPGTRLLVL.